These 21 T cell receptor beta chains originate from one sample sequenced in a study of spatial heterogeneity in lung cancer. TCRdb fed the 5' RACE reads into MiXCR, producing one record per CDR3 protein. The sample lists about 38,000 distinct CDR3 sequences; around 7.5% were seen once. Described time point: sample taken at primary tumor resection. The sample here was PBMCs, taken at surgery. Source of these receptors: a male donor with early-stage non-small cell lung cancer.

This clonotype was detected ten times or more. The rearrangement uses TRBV29-1 and TRBJ2-1; D may match TRBD1 or TRBD2 (5 bases each). V was trimmed by 4 bases and J by 6 bases, leaving 10 bases between them. This CDR3 has 12 residues. Per the germline V gene, CDR1 is SQVTM and CDR2 is ANQGSEA. The CDR3 DNA is TGCAGCGTTGCGGGGCTGGCCAATGAGCAGTTCTTC. Translation: CSVAGLANEQFF.

This clonotype was counted between two and nine times. The rearrangement joins TRBV11-2 to TRBJ2-7; no clear D gene. This CDR3 is 15 amino acids long. Germline CDR1 is SGHAT and CDR2 is FQNNGV. Trimming stripped 5 bases from V and 5 bases from J, with 19 bases between. CDR3 coding DNA: TGTGCCAGCAGCCCCGGGTGGGGAAGATGGGACGAGCAGTACTTC. Its protein product is CASSPGWGRWDEQYF.

This clonotype was counted at least ten times. The gene calls are TRBV11-3 and TRBJ1-2, with D tentatively TRBD1 (6 bases). The germline V gene encodes CDR1 SGHNT and CDR2 YENEEA. Trimming removed 5 bases from V and 4 bases from J, with 14 bases in between. The CDR3 is made up of 14 amino acids. CDR3 in DNA: TGTGCCAGCAGCCCACCGGGACACCCCTATGGCTACACCTTC. Translated: CASSPPGHPYGYTF.

This clonotype was counted ten times or more. The chain employs TRBV24-1 and TRBJ1-3; TRBD1 aligns across 10 bases. This CDR3 region has 20 residues. Germline V gives CDR1 KGHDR, CDR2 SFDVKD. The J segment lost 0 bases and the V segment lost 0 bases, leaving 10 bases of the junction unmatched. The DNA of the CDR3 is TGTGCCACCAGTGATTTGAGGGACAGGGGACCTTGGAGCTCTGGAAACACCATATATTTT. This codes for CATSDLRDRGPWSSGNTIYF.

This clonotype was detected only once. V gene TRBV20-1 combines with J gene TRBJ1-1, with 11 bases identical to TRBD1. With V trimmed by 5 bases and J by 2 bases, 10 bases remained unmatched. The CDR3 has 16 amino acids. CDR1 and CDR2 (germline): DFQATT, SNEGSKA (reference sequence). For the CDR3, the DNA is TGCAGTGCTCAGGACAGGGGGCGTGGGGGAAACACTGAAGCTTTCTTT. This translates into CSAQDRGRGGNTEAFF.

The chain carries TRBV12-3 or TRBV12-4 and TRBJ1-2; perhaps TRBD1 as D (6 bases). This CDR3 is built from 12 residues. V dropped 3 bases and J dropped 6 bases, with 8 bases sitting between them. CDR3 in amino acids: CASSFQGNGYTF. CDR3 nucleotide sequence: TGTGCCAGCAGTTTTCAGGGGAATGGCTACACCTTC.

This chain connects TRBV5-1 to TRBJ1-6; 12 bases agree with TRBD1. J lost 10 bases, V lost 4 bases, and 3 bases had no gene match. The germline CDR1 and CDR2 sequences are SGHRS and YFSETQ. The CDR3 contains 14 residues. This chain's CDR3 is CASSPGTGGSPLHF. The CDR3 DNA reads TGCGCCAGCAGCCCGGGGACAGGGGGCTCACCCCTCCACTTT.

This clonotype was observed many times. The chain uses TRBV6-2 or TRBV6-3 and TRBJ1-1; no clear D gene. V lost 4 bases and J 3 bases, leaving 9 bases between the germline ends. The germline gives CDR1 MNHEY, CDR2 SVGEGT. This CDR3 has 13 amino acids. Here the CDR3 DNA reads TGTGCCAGCAGTTCACAAGCGGACACTGAAGCTTTCTTT. Residues: CASSSQADTEAFF.

This clonotype was detected only a few times. The chain is built from TRBV4-3 and TRBJ2-1; tentatively, D is TRBD1 (6 bases). Trimming shortened V by 4 bases and J by 1 base, and 11 bases separated the two germline ends. This CDR3 comprises 15 residues. Germline CDR1 LGHNA, CDR2 YSLEER. The DNA for the CDR3 is TGCGCCAGCAGCCGCAGTCAGGGGTCCTACAATGAGCAGTTCTTC. It translates to CASSRSQGSYNEQFF.

This clonotype occurred many times. This rearrangement joins TRBV6-2 or TRBV6-3 to TRBJ2-5; 8 bases agree with TRBD1. The length of the CDR3 is 15 residues. V trimming: 6 bases; J trimming: 2 bases; junction bases outside the gene matches: 8. Germline loops: CDR1 MNHEY, CDR2 SVGEGT. The CDR3 DNA is TGTGCCAGCAGCTCACAGGGGGTCCCTCAAGAGACCCAGTACTTC. As protein: CASSSQGVPQETQYF.

This clonotype was observed at least ten times. This rearrangement joins TRBV19 to TRBJ2-1; 10 positions agree with TRBD2. This CDR3 spans 14 amino acids. Germline trimming cut 7 bases from V and 8 bases from J; bases unmatched to any gene: 8. CDR1 is LNHDA and CDR2 is SQIVND in the germline V gene (reference sequence). The CDR3 is CASKASGSFDEQFF. Here the CDR3 DNA reads TGTGCCAGTAAGGCTAGCGGGAGTTTCGATGAGCAGTTCTTC.

The chain has TRBV20-1 and TRBJ2-1; D ambiguous. The germline V and J ends were trimmed by 1 base and 9 bases, with 16 bases remaining between them. CDR3 length: 14 amino acids. CDR1 is DFQATT and CDR2 is SNEGSKA in the germline V gene (reference sequence). CDR3: CSARVGRTLGEQFF. The CDR3 DNA reads TGCAGTGCTAGAGTTGGACGAACCTTGGGTGAGCAGTTCTTC.

This clonotype was counted at least ten times. The chain links TRBV19 to TRBJ1-2, with 7 bases lining up with TRBD1. Germline V gene sequence: CDR1 LNHDA, CDR2 SQIVND (reference sequence). The ends lost 6 bases at V and 2 bases at J; junction bases unmatched: 9. The CDR3 is 15 amino acids. The CDR3 reads CASRLTPGQNYGYTF. CDR3 nucleotides: TGTGCCAGTAGGCTTACTCCGGGACAGAACTATGGCTACACCTTC. Complete variable domain (other parts from reference TRBV19 and TRBJ1-2): DGGITQSPKYLFRKEGQNVTLSCEQNLNHDAMYWYRQDPGQGLRLIYYSQIVNDFQKGDIAEGYSVSREKKESFPLTVTSAQKNPTAFYLCASRLTPGQNYGYTFGSGTRLTVV.

This clonotype was seen only a few times. The chain links TRBV5-1 to TRBJ2-3; 9 nucleotides agree with TRBD1. Germline CDR1 SGHRS, CDR2 YFSETQ. CDR3 size: 14 residues. V lost 5 bases to trimming and J lost 5 bases; unmatched junction nucleotides: 6. CDR3 sequence: CASSTGQGLDTQYF. The CDR3 DNA is TGCGCCAGCAGTACGGGACAGGGATTAGATACGCAGTATTTT.

There are a few counts of this clonotype. The chain recombines TRBV12-5 with TRBJ2-2, with TRBD2 identical over 8 bases. CDR1 is LGHNT and CDR2 is FRNRAP in the germline V gene. The CDR3 is 17 residues long. The V gene end was trimmed by 4 bases and the J gene end by 6 bases; junction bases not matched to a gene: 13. The chain's CDR3 is CASGSPGWTSWAGELFF. CDR3 coding DNA: TGTGCTAGTGGTTCCCCGGGTTGGACTAGCTGGGCCGGGGAGCTGTTTTTT.

This chain uses TRBV6-1 with TRBJ1-3, with D uncertain. The CDR3 contains 14 residues. V gave up 5 bases and J gave up 5 bases, with 13 bases separating them. CDR1 is MNHNS, CDR2 SASEGT, per germline. This CDR3 reads CASSPSGFRNTIYF. CDR3 bases: TGTGCCAGCAGTCCCTCGGGGTTCAGAAACACCATATATTTT.

V gene TRBV7-2 combines with J gene TRBJ2-1, with TRBD2 as a possible D gene (6 bases). In germline, CDR1 is SGHTA, CDR2 FQGNSA. V was clipped by 8 bases and J by 3 bases, with 14 bases between them. The CDR3 is made up of 14 amino acids. CDR3 sequence (DNA): TGTGCCAGCGGACCGAGGGGAGGCTACAATGAGCAGTTCTTC. It encodes CASGPRGGYNEQFF.

The rearrangement links TRBV20-1 to TRBJ2-3, with a weak D call TRBD1 (6 bases). From germline, CDR1 is DFQATT and CDR2 SNEGSKA (reference sequence). The CDR3 extends over 15 amino acids. V dropped 0 bases and J dropped 2 bases, with 12 bases sitting between them. The CDR3 DNA reads as TGCAGTGCTAGAGATCTAGACAGGTCCACAGATACGCAGTATTTT. Residues: CSARDLDRSTDTQYF.

This sequence joins TRBV4-2 and TRBJ2-1; possibly TRBD2 for D (6 bases). V shed 1 base and J shed 7 bases, with 14 bases lying between them. The germline V gene encodes CDR1 LGHNA and CDR2 YNFKEQ. The CDR3 covers 15 residues. This chain's CDR3 is CASSQGFTGVNEQFF. The CDR3 DNA sequence: TGTGCCAGCAGCCAAGGGTTTACGGGGGTTAATGAGCAGTTCTTC.

At least ten counts were recorded for this clonotype. This chain joins TRBV7-2 and TRBJ1-5; a weak D match, TRBD1 (5 bases). This CDR3 has 16 amino acids. In germline, CDR1 is SGHTA, CDR2 FQGNSA. Trimming removed 3 bases at V and 0 bases at J, with 12 bases between. The DNA of the CDR3 is TGTGCCAGCAGCTTCCAGGGAGGGGATAGCAATCAGCCCCAGCATTTT. Translation: CASSFQGGDSNQPQHF.

This clonotype has just one count. Since a much larger clone is just one base distant, this may be a read error. This chain joins TRBV30 and TRBJ1-6, with D hard to call. CDR1 is GTSNPN, CDR2 SVGIG, per germline (reference sequence). CDR3 length: 13 residues. The DNA for the CDR3 is TGTGCCCGGAGTGTTGACCTCAATTCACCCCTCCACTTT. This translates into CARSVDLNSPLHF. Full variable domain (missing parts from reference TRBV30 and TRBJ1-6): SQTIHQWPATLVQPVGSPLSLECTVEGTSNPNLYWYRQAAGRGLQLLFYSVGIGQISSEVPQNLSASRPQDRQFILSSKKLLLSDSGFYLCARSVDLNSPLHFGNGTRLTVT.